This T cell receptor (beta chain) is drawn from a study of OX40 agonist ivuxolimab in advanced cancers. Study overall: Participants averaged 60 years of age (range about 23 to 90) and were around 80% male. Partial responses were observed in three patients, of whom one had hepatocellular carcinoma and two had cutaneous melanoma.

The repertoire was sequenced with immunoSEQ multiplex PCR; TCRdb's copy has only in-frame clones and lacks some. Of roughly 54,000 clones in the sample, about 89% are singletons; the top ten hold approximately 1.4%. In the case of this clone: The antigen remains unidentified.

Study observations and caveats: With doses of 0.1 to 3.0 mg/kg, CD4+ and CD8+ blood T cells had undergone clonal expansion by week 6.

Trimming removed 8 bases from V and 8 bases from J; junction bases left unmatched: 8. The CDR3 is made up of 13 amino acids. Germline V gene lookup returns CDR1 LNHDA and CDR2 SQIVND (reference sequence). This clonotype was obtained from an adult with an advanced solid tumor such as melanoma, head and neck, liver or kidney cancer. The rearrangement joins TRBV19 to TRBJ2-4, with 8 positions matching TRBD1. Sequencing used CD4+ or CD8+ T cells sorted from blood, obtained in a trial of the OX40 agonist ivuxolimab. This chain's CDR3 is CASADRGGDIQYF. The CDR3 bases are TGTGCCAGTGCCGACAGGGGTGGAGACATTCAGTACTTC.